This T cell receptor beta chain was sequenced during a study of human T cells and chemical hapten exposure. Whole-study context: Variability of per-sample TCR yields stemmed mainly from small differences in pooled library volume.

Unique molecular identifiers were attached to individual cDNA molecules within the library. Original processing notes: Counting gave a median of 95,638 TCRs per sample, with values ranging from roughly 20,000 to 750,000. MiXCR, applied by TCRdb to the reads, yields one record per CDR3 protein. Clone size and V and J calls follow TCRdb, not the original study. The sample shows about 120,000 distinct CDR3 sequences, over 7% of them seen only once. Total RNA was isolated from unfractionated whole blood. Remarks on this clonotype: What it binds is not known.

Losses at the gene ends were 8 bases for V and 5 bases for J; bases not matched to a gene: 11. Germline loops: CDR1 MNHNS, CDR2 SASEGT. The CDR3 loop spans 14 amino acids. Study-wide results and caveats: The number of TCRs above 1 in 1000 frequency did not change after DPC sensitization.

Source material: whole blood. This TCR was recovered from a human donor in good health. Some clones in this sample may be carry-over from other donors' samples. The chain couples TRBV6-1 to TRBJ2-5, with TRBD2 matching over 7 bases. CDR3 nucleotides: TGTGCCAGCCGCAGACTAGCTTTTGGGGAGACCCAGTACTTC. Protein sequence: CASRRLAFGETQYF.